This entry lists 20 T cell receptor beta chains sequenced from one sample in a study of blood T cell repertoires in COVID-19. Generated by immunoSEQ multiplex PCR, the TCRdb table keeps only in-frame clones and is missing some. The data hold more than 75,000 clones, with about 83% observed a single time. The sample was peripheral blood. These receptors were collected from an older woman with acute or convalescent COVID-19.

The V and J genes are TRBV6-5 and TRBJ1-2; perhaps TRBD1 as D (5 bases). The CDR3 is made up of 13 amino acids. Germline V lookup: CDR1 MNHEY, CDR2 SVGAGI. Trimming took off 4 bases at V and 5 bases at J, with 11 bases between the two ends. The CDR3 coding sequence is TGTGCCAGCAGTTCAGAGACAGCTTATGGCTACACCTTC. Translation gives CASSSETAYGYTF.

The chain is built from TRBV5-1 and TRBJ2-1, with 7 nucleotides matching TRBD2. Germline V gene sequence: CDR1 SGHRS, CDR2 YFSETQ. J lost 0 bases, V lost 4 bases, and 4 bases had no gene match. This CDR3 has 15 amino acids. The CDR3 nucleotides are TGCGCCAGCAGCACTGGACTAGACTCCTACAATGAGCAGTTCTTC. It translates to CASSTGLDSYNEQFF.

The CDR3 here is CASSQSSGAYNEQFF. The DNA of the CDR3 is TGTGCCAGCAGCCAGTCTAGCGGGGCTTACAATGAGCAGTTCTTC. The V gene is TRBV4-2, the J gene TRBJ2-1; 9 bases align to TRBD2. The CDR3 spans 15 residues. CDR1 LGHNA and CDR2 YNFKEQ come from the germline V gene. The V gene end was trimmed by 3 bases and the J gene end by 4 bases; junction bases not matched to a gene: 4.

The sample holds a few counts of this clone. This chain joins TRBV27 and TRBJ1-1, with D possibly TRBD1 on 6 matching bases. The CDR3 is made up of 17 amino acids. The V end lost 7 bases, the J end lost 3 bases, and 24 bases lay between the germline ends. Germline CDR1 and CDR2: MNHEY and SMNVEV (reference sequence). The CDR3 is CASTPGRGIFQDTEAFF. For the CDR3, the DNA is TGTGCCAGCACCCCTGGCAGGGGAATTTTTCAGGACACTGAAGCTTTCTTT.

The gene calls are TRBV7-2 and TRBJ1-1; 9 nucleotides align to TRBD1. Germline trimming cut 5 bases from V and 7 bases from J; bases unmatched to any gene: 8. There are 14 residues in the CDR3. CDR1 is SGHTA, CDR2 FQGNSA, per germline. This CDR3 reads CASSLRTGEGEAFF. The CDR3 DNA follows: TGTGCCAGCAGCCTTAGGACAGGGGAGGGTGAAGCTTTCTTT.

J is TRBJ1-5 and V is TRBV12-3 or TRBV12-4; a weak D match, TRBD1 (5 bases). The CDR3 contains 13 residues. Trimming shortened V by 1 base and J by 7 bases, and 8 bases separated the two germline ends. Here the CDR3 DNA reads TGTGCCAGCAGTTTAGTAGGGGAACAGCCCCAGCATTTT. Residues: CASSLVGEQPQHF.

The rearrangement links TRBV7-2 to TRBJ1-1, with D possibly TRBD1 on 5 matching bases. Germline CDR1 and CDR2: SGHTA and FQGNSA. The ends were cut back, 0 bases at V and 6 bases at J, with 8 bases in the middle. This CDR3 has 13 residues. The CDR3 DNA follows: TGTGCCAGCAGCTTAGCGGGGCGACCTGAAGCTTTCTTT. Protein sequence: CASSLAGRPEAFF.

V and J are TRBV7-8 and TRBJ1-6; D remains unclear. CDR1 and CDR2 (germline): SGHVS, FQNEAQ. This CDR3 contains 20 residues. V lost 5 bases and J lost 4, with 27 bases in between. Here the CDR3 DNA reads TGTGCCAGCAGCGACCAGACTTATATCAGTCTTCGCGGATATAATTCACCCCTCCACTTT. It is translated as CASSDQTYISLRGYNSPLHF.

This clone was seen only a few times. V gene TRBV5-1 combines with J gene TRBJ1-4; D unclear. CDR3 size: 14 residues. Per the germline V gene, CDR1 is SGHRS and CDR2 is YFSETQ. Trimming removed 2 bases from V and 2 bases from J, with 7 bases in between. CDR3 DNA sequence: TGCGCCAGCAGCTTCGGGTTTACTAATGAAAAACTGTTTTTT. It yields the protein CASSFGFTNEKLFF.

The chain employs TRBV7-9 and TRBJ2-1; 8 bases are shared with TRBD2. Germline loops: CDR1 SEHNR, CDR2 FQNEAQ (reference sequence). J lost 6 bases, V lost 5 bases, and 12 bases had no gene match. This CDR3 contains 16 residues. CDR3 coding DNA: TGTGCCAGCAGCCGTGCCCACGGGAGGGCCTCCAATGAGCAGTTCTTC. As protein: CASSRAHGRASNEQFF.

In this sample, this clone turned up a few times. The rearrangement joins TRBV29-1 to TRBJ1-1; D gene ambiguous. The CDR3 runs 13 residues. V shed 4 bases and J shed 5 bases, with 14 bases lying between them. CDR1 SQVTM and CDR2 ANQGSEA come from the germline V gene. DNA of the CDR3: TGCAGCGTTGGGGCCCAAGCAGGAACTGAAGCTTTCTTT. Translated, it gives CSVGAQAGTEAFF.

This sequence joins TRBV28 and TRBJ2-2, with 12 bases fitting TRBD2. V was clipped by 7 bases and J by 5 bases; unmatched bases: 11. CDR1 is MDHEN and CDR2 is SYDVKM in the germline V gene. The CDR3 spans 17 residues. CDR3 bases: TGTGCCAGCACCCTTGGACTAGCGGGAAGTGGGACCGGGGAGCTGTTTTTT. Its protein product is CASTLGLAGSGTGELFF.

The V and J genes are TRBV9 and TRBJ1-1, with TRBD1 as a possible D gene (5 bases). The CDR3 is 15 amino acids. Germline V gene sequence: CDR1 SGDLS, CDR2 YYNGEE. V dropped 4 bases and J dropped 6 bases, with 19 bases sitting between them. CDR3 amino acids: CASSPNPQGIPEAFF. The CDR3 DNA reads TGTGCCAGCAGCCCCAATCCCCAGGGCATCCCTGAAGCTTTCTTT.

Concerning this clone: The sample carries other DNA sequences with the same CDR3. The chain combines TRBV18 with TRBJ1-2, with no clear D. The CDR3 runs 13 residues. Germline V gene lookup returns CDR1 KGHSH and CDR2 LQKENI. The ends were cut back, 2 bases at V and 3 bases at J, with 7 bases in the middle. The DNA for the CDR3 is TGTGCCAGCTCACCAGAGGGCGACTATGGCTACACCTTC. It codes for CASSPEGDYGYTF. The variable domain in full, with the rest retrieved from reference TRBV18 and TRBJ1-2, is NAGVMQNPRHLVRRRGQEARLRCSPMKGHSHVYWYRQLPEEGLKFMVYLQKENIIDESGMPKERFSAEFPKEGPSILRIQQVVRGDSAAYFCASSPEGDYGYTFGSGTRLTVV.

The chain combines TRBV28 with TRBJ2-1; the match to TRBD2 covers 9 bases. V shed 5 bases, J shed 7 bases, and the junction held 18 bases outside the gene matches. The CDR3 is made up of 18 amino acids. The germline CDR1 and CDR2 sequences are MDHEN and SYDVKM. The CDR3 sequence: CASSTLMLGGGARNEQFF. The CDR3 nucleotides read TGTGCCAGCAGTACCCTTATGTTGGGCGGGGGGGCCCGGAATGAGCAGTTCTTC.

The V call is TRBV5-1, the J call TRBJ2-2; D possibly corresponds to TRBD2 (6 bases). CDR1 and CDR2 (germline): SGHRS, YFSETQ. This CDR3 spans 16 amino acids. Trimming stripped 3 bases from V and 4 bases from J, with 16 bases between. The CDR3 sequence is CASSSRDWSTTGELFF. CDR3 DNA sequence: TGCGCCAGCAGCTCCCGGGACTGGTCAACCACCGGGGAGCTGTTTTTT.

In its sample, this clone was seen a few times. The chain couples TRBV9 to TRBJ2-2; D is possibly TRBD2 (6 bases). V lost 6 bases and J 1 base, leaving 13 bases between the germline ends. Per the germline V gene, CDR1 is SGDLS and CDR2 is YYNGEE. The CDR3 extends over 15 amino acids. The CDR3 reads CASIGGTGNTGELFF. CDR3 in DNA: TGTGCCAGCATAGGCGGGACGGGGAACACCGGGGAGCTGTTTTTT.

This clone was found once. This chain links TRBV7-2 with TRBJ2-1, with 10 bases fitting TRBD2. Germline-derived CDR1 and CDR2 are SGHTA and FQGNSA. V lost 0 bases to trimming and J lost 5 bases; unmatched junction nucleotides: 4. The length of the CDR3 is 16 residues. DNA of the CDR3: TGTGCCAGCAGCTTAGCGGTAACTAGCGGGAACAATGAGCAGTTCTTC. Its translation is CASSLAVTSGNNEQFF.

V usage is TRBV7-9 and J usage is TRBJ2-3; TRBD2 is a possible D gene (6 bases). Per the germline V gene, CDR1 is SEHNR and CDR2 is FQNEAQ (reference sequence). Between the trimmed V and J ends, which lost 1 base and 4 bases, there was a span of 12 bases. The CDR3 runs 15 residues. The CDR3 region has the DNA TGTGCCAGCAGCTTAGTGGTGGGAGGTGCAGATACGCAGTATTTT. It translates to CASSLVVGGADTQYF.

The CDR3 nucleotides are TGCGCCAGCAGCCAACTGCCGGGACAGGGATTTTCGAACTATGGCTACACCTTC. Its protein is CASSQLPGQGFSNYGYTF. This chain uses TRBV4-1 with TRBJ1-2; 9 bases align to TRBD1. Trimming cost V 2 bases and J 2 bases; bases outside gene matches: 12. This CDR3 is 18 amino acids long. The germline V gene encodes CDR1 MGHRA and CDR2 YSYEKL.